This is a list of T cell receptor beta chains from one sample in a study of cytomegalovirus exposure and HLA in healthy donors. Using immunoSEQ multiplex PCR, the repertoire was profiled, and TCRdb retains in-frame clones only, with some absent. Seen here are under 200,000 clones, roughly 77% observed once, and the top ten hold over 4.5%. The sample consisted of PBMCs. These receptors all stem from a male donor in good health and CMV-seronegative. Both conserved end residues are trimmed from each CDR3.

v_call cdr3_aa
TRBV28 ASSRTRGNYGYT
TRBV14 ASSLYGRVEQF
TRBV6-1 ASNEFEGTNGYT
TRBV27 ASSLSGGYEQY
TRBV11-3 ASSLGRTGGVDTQY
TRBV28 ASSLTGRPSLREQY
TRBV30 AWTVVPPNEQF
TRBV7-9 ASSLSLAENYEQY
TRBV6-1 ASSVQGHPTDTQY
TRBV5-1 ASSLEQGTAYEQY
TRBV19 ASSLTGSHGETQY
TRBV25-1 ASRDSHEQY
TRBV28 ASSLLAATYEQY
TRBV13 ASSPRTGYEQY
TRBV11-2 ASTHSGATGELF
TRBV9 ASSPRLAGTGELF
TRBV19 ASRPRQGVSGTEAF
TRBV21-1 ASSKRRLLGYT
TRBV5-6 ASSLEASGRARETQY
TRBV5-4 ASSPTVVGANVLT
TRBV7-3 ASSLMGGSSSYEQY
TRBV5-1 ASSEQGADEQY
TRBV2 ASRELTSGILHEQF
TRBV19 ASSIGRGSYNEQF
TRBV27 ASSLTGGRPEQY
TRBV20-1 SPVYEQY
TRBV7-2 ASMMAGLLSEQY
TRBV7-8 ASSLGQGGGYT
TRBV28 ASSPSDRVAGELF
TRBV4-2 ASSQDQGPANTEAF
TRBV7-9 ASSLLAGGPSDEQF
TRBV2 ASGAHSGRGTDTQY
TRBV7-9 ASSTTTGGDQPQH
TRBV11-1 ASSLVSGVYEQY
TRBV27 ASSAFRDRAGETQY
TRBV5-1 ASSTGTRSYNEQF
TRBV7-9 ASSPRLRDTFYEQY